This TCR beta chain stems from a study of T-cell memory formation after mild COVID-19. The study's findings and limits: Contracting CD8+ clones were enriched in EMRA, CD4+ mainly in CM and EM.

With V trimmed by 4 bases and J by 2 bases, 8 bases remained unmatched. The CDR3 covers 16 residues. The sample holds one count of this clonotype. What it binds is not known. TCR alpha and TCR beta cDNA libraries carrying sample barcodes and UMIs came from 5'RACE with constant-segment primers. TCRdb recomputed calls from the 5' RACE reads with MiXCR, one row per CDR3 protein. The sample shows 400,000 or so distinct CDR3 sequences, roughly 21% of them seen only once. The TCR was taken from an adult woman who had mild COVID-19 (a few samples of this study predate the infection). Cell type and time point are not known. V is TRBV12-3 or TRBV12-4 and J is TRBJ2-7, with TRBD1 identical over 10 bases. Sample: PBMCs or a T cell subset sorted from them (not recorded which). CDR3 sequence reads: CASSSIDRGPAYEQYF. The CDR3 DNA sequence: TGTGCCAGCAGTTCGATTGACAGGGGGCCCGCCTACGAGCAGTACTTC.